This T cell receptor (beta chain) was documented in a study of CD8 T cells in Susac syndrome. On the study more broadly: Eight or nine of the sequenced Susac syndrome patients were in remission, and roughly six had active disease. There were Susac syndrome patients who were therapy-naive at blood draw, others on corticosteroids, and others on intravenous immunoglobulin alone. Study-level findings and limits: When the CD4+ T cell repertoires of patients with Susac syndrome were examined, they did not show any clonal expansion.

Comments on this clonotype: Its antigen is currently unknown.

Germline CDR1 and CDR2: SGDLS and YYNGEE. V gave up 1 base and J gave up 1 base, with 5 bases separating them. The CDR3 runs to 13 residues. Negative isolation was used for CD8+ and CD4+ T cells and FACS enrichment for TEMRA cells. An amount of RNA that ranged from roughly 0.5 to 1 ug was reverse transcribed with random hexamers. TCRdb recomputed calls from the immunoSEQ multiplex PCR reads with MiXCR, one row per CDR3 protein. The table has roughly 160,000 distinct CDR3 sequences, approximately 94% seen once. Sequencing input: CD4+ T cells from PBMCs. The gene calls are TRBV9 and TRBJ2-5; D gene ambiguous. The TCR comes from a human donor with Susac syndrome. The CDR3 region has the DNA TGTGCCAGCAGCGTAAACATCCAAGAGACCCAGTACTTC. The encoded protein is CASSVNIQETQYF.